This entry lists 18 T cell receptor beta chains sequenced from one sample in a study of blood T cell repertoires in COVID-19. This table comes from immunoSEQ multiplex PCR, and its TCRdb copy is limited to in-frame clones, with some not included. Of almost 400,000 clones listed, 70% to 90% are singletons. Sequencing input: peripheral blood. These receptors were taken from a woman between 55 and 75 years old with COVID-19, enrolled during active disease.

This clone was detected once. The rearrangement uses TRBV4-1 and TRBJ2-4; 9 bases line up with TRBD2. Losses at the gene ends were 2 bases for V and 1 base for J; bases not matched to a gene: 6. Germline lookup yields CDR1 MGHRA and CDR2 YSYEKL. The CDR3 has 17 residues. In DNA, the CDR3 is TGCGCCAGCAGCCAAACTTCTAGCGGGGTGGCCAAAAACATTCAGTACTTC. As protein: CASSQTSSGVAKNIQYF.

The chain has TRBV4-2 and TRBJ1-5; TRBD1 aligns across 12 bases. The CDR3 is 18 amino acids. Germline loops: CDR1 LGHNA, CDR2 YNFKEQ. The J segment lost 0 bases and the V segment lost 5 bases, leaving 8 bases of the junction unmatched. CDR3 protein: CASSTGTGGWYSNQPQHF. In DNA, the CDR3 is TGTGCCAGCAGCACGGGGACAGGGGGCTGGTATAGCAATCAGCCCCAGCATTTT.

This clone was seen more than once but under ten times. This chain links TRBV5-6 with TRBJ1-5; perhaps TRBD1 as D (6 bases). This CDR3 comprises 16 residues. Looked up from germline, CDR1 is SGHDT and CDR2 is YYEEEE. The V and J ends lost 6 bases and 3 bases respectively, with 19 bases between them. CDR3 amino acids: CASNPWGRGDNQPQHF. CDR3 nucleotide sequence: TGTGCCAGCAACCCCTGGGGCAGGGGAGACAATCAGCCCCAGCATTTT.

This chain connects TRBV11-2 to TRBJ2-4, with D tentatively TRBD2 (6 bases). The CDR3 covers 13 residues. V shed 6 bases and J shed 10 bases, with 16 bases lying between them. Germline CDR1 reads SGHAT; CDR2 reads FQNNGV. CDR3 sequence: CASRDGGAGIQYF. CDR3 in DNA: TGTGCCAGCAGAGACGGCGGGGCCGGAATTCAGTACTTC. Full variable domain (missing parts from reference TRBV11-2 and TRBJ2-4): EAGVAQSPRYKIIEKRQSVAFWCNPISGHATLYWYQQILGQGPKLLIQFQNNGVVDDSQLPKDRFSAERLKGVDSTLKIQPAKLEDSAVYLCASRDGGAGIQYFGAGTRLSVL.

The rearrangement links TRBV6-4 to TRBJ2-6; D is uncertain. CDR3 length equals 16 residues. Germline assignment: CDR1 MRHNA and CDR2 SNTAGT. V was shortened by 7 bases and J by 0 bases, with 13 bases between the two germline ends. The CDR3, as DNA: TGTGCCAGCACCTCAGGTGACGGCTCTGGGGCCAACGTCCTGACTTTC. Protein sequence: CASTSGDGSGANVLTF.

J is TRBJ2-7 and V is TRBV5-1; 7 bases align to TRBD1. The CDR3 spans 12 residues. With 6 bases clipped from V and 5 bases from J, the junction kept 5 bases outside the gene matches. Germline V gives CDR1 SGHRS, CDR2 YFSETQ. The CDR3 sequence: CASNHGQDEQYF. The CDR3 DNA follows: TGCGCCAGCAACCACGGACAGGACGAGCAGTACTTC. Complete variable domain (other parts from reference TRBV5-1 and TRBJ2-7): KAGVTQTPRYLIKTRGQQVTLSCSPISGHRSVSWYQQTPGQGLQFLFEYFSETQRNKGNFPGRFSGRQFSNSRSEMNVSTLELGDSALYLCASNHGQDEQYFGPGTRLTVT.

The chain couples TRBV7-3 to TRBJ2-5; 8 bases map to TRBD1. CDR1 and CDR2 (germline): SGHTA, FQGTGA. Trimming removed 4 bases from V and 1 base from J; junction bases left unmatched: 5. CDR3 length equals 15 residues. The CDR3 sequence: CASSSTGVAQETQYF. In DNA, the CDR3 is TGTGCCAGCAGCTCGACAGGGGTTGCCCAAGAGACCCAGTACTTC.

V is TRBV5-1 and J is TRBJ1-4; D unclear. This CDR3 has 13 residues. V was trimmed by 0 bases and J by 12 bases, leaving 12 bases between them. Germline V lookup: CDR1 SGHRS, CDR2 YFSETQ. Here the CDR3 DNA reads TGCGCCAGCAGCTTGGCGGTGGGGAGGGAACTGTTTTTT. Translating it yields CASSLAVGRELFF.

The chain is built from TRBV7-9 and TRBJ1-6, with D possibly matching TRBD1 (5 bases). The length of the CDR3 is 17 residues. Germline V CDR1 and CDR2: SEHNR, FQNEAQ (reference sequence). Deletions cut 5 bases from V and 2 bases from J, with 16 bases between. The CDR3 DNA follows: TGTGCCAGCAGCACCGGGGGTTTAAGCACCTATAATTCACCCCTCCACTTT. Its translation is CASSTGGLSTYNSPLHF.

The chain links TRBV4-2 to TRBJ1-2; D unresolved. Trimming took 0 bases from V and 4 from J, leaving 15 bases between them. Germline-derived CDR1 and CDR2 are LGHNA and YNFKEQ. The CDR3 is made up of 16 amino acids. Written as DNA, the CDR3 is TGTGCCAGCAGCCAAGATTCGGCAGGTGGACTCTATGGCTACACCTTC. Its translation is CASSQDSAGGLYGYTF.

This clone was seen just once. V gene TRBV11-2 combines with J gene TRBJ2-1; 12 positions agree with TRBD2. The germline V gene has CDR1 SGHAT and CDR2 FQNNGV. This CDR3 has 15 amino acids. V was pared by 5 bases and J by 9 bases, with 8 bases of the junction left unmatched. CDR3 amino acids: CASSRTSGAPGEQFF. The CDR3 DNA is TGTGCCAGCAGCAGGACTAGCGGGGCCCCCGGTGAGCAGTTCTTC. The full variable domain, completed using reference TRBV11-2 and TRBJ2-1, is EAGVAQSPRYKIIEKRQSVAFWCNPISGHATLYWYQQILGQGPKLLIQFQNNGVVDDSQLPKDRFSAERLKGVDSTLKIQPAKLEDSAVYLCASSRTSGAPGEQFFGPGTRLTVL.

The chain carries TRBV11-3 and TRBJ2-1; 12 nucleotides match TRBD1. Germline assignment: CDR1 SGHNT and CDR2 YENEEA. The junction had 5 bases not matched to a gene; V was cut back by 6 bases and J by 8 bases. The CDR3 runs 14 residues. Here the CDR3 reads CASSPGQGADEQFF. CDR3 DNA sequence: TGTGCCAGCAGTCCGGGACAGGGGGCAGATGAGCAGTTCTTC. The complete variable domain, with remaining parts taken from reference TRBV11-3 and TRBJ2-1, reads EAGVVQSPRYKIIEKKQPVAFWCNPISGHNTLYWYLQNLGQGPELLIRYENEEAVDDSQLPKDRFSAERLKGVDSTLKIQPAELGDSAVYLCASSPGQGADEQFFGPGTRLTVL.

The chain links TRBV5-4 to TRBJ1-1; D unresolved. Germline assignment: CDR1 SGHNT and CDR2 YYREEE (reference sequence). The CDR3 length is 12 residues. Deletions cut 2 bases from V and 6 bases from J, with 8 bases between. CDR3 sequence (DNA): TGTGCCAGCAGCTTACAGCGGTCTGAAGCTTTCTTT. It is translated as CASSLQRSEAFF.

The rearrangement uses TRBV7-2 and TRBJ1-2, with 8 nucleotides matching TRBD1. The trim removed 3 bases at V and 5 bases at J, leaving 5 bases unmatched. Germline values: CDR1 SGHTA, CDR2 FQGNSA. CDR3 size: 14 residues. This CDR3 is CASSLQGAMYGYTF. CDR3 nucleotide sequence: TGTGCCAGCAGCTTGCAGGGGGCTATGTATGGCTACACCTTC. Together with reference TRBV7-2 and TRBJ1-2, the CDR3 gives the full variable domain: GAGVSQSPSNKVTEKGKDVELRCDPISGHTALYWYRQSLGQGLEFLIYFQGNSAPDKSGLPSDRFSAERTGGSVSTLTIQRTQQEDSAVYLCASSLQGAMYGYTFGSGTRLTVV.

The chain combines TRBV6-4 with TRBJ2-2; D gene ambiguous. This CDR3 spans 16 amino acids. The germline V gene encodes CDR1 MRHNA and CDR2 SNTAGT. V lost 4 bases and J lost 0, with 12 bases in between. The CDR3 DNA follows: TGTGCCAGCAGTGTTGAGTCTAGAGCGAACACCGGGGAGCTGTTTTTT. Its protein product is CASSVESRANTGELFF.

This chain uses TRBV7-2 with TRBJ1-1; a weak D match, TRBD1 (6 bases). This CDR3 region has 15 residues. Germline-derived CDR1 and CDR2 are SGHTA and FQGNSA. Deletions cut 5 bases from V and 1 base from J, with 14 bases between. CDR3 region: CASSRLGQQNTEAFF. In nucleotides, the CDR3 is TGTGCCAGCAGCCGTCTGGGACAACAGAACACTGAAGCTTTCTTT.

This clone was counted a single time. The gene calls are TRBV9 and TRBJ2-1, with 7 positions matching TRBD1. Germline CDR1 reads SGDLS; CDR2 reads YYNGEE. Trimming removed 0 bases from V and 2 bases from J; junction bases left unmatched: 5. CDR3 size: 16 residues. The CDR3 sequence is CASSVVQGQTYNEQFF. The CDR3 nucleotides are TGTGCCAGCAGCGTAGTACAGGGACAGACCTACAATGAGCAGTTCTTC.

V and J are TRBV5-1 and TRBJ2-5; D is undetermined. This CDR3 has 17 residues. Germline CDR1 reads SGHRS; CDR2 reads YFSETQ. Trimming removed 0 bases from V and 4 bases from J, with 19 bases in between. CDR3 nucleotides: TGCGCCAGCAGCTTGGTACCCAGTCTTGGTTCGGGAGAGACCCAGTACTTC. Amino acid sequence: CASSLVPSLGSGETQYF. The full variable domain, with the rest looked up from reference TRBV5-1 and TRBJ2-5, is KAGVTQTPRYLIKTRGQQVTLSCSPISGHRSVSWYQQTPGQGLQFLFEYFSETQRNKGNFPGRFSGRQFSNSRSEMNVSTLELGDSALYLCASSLVPSLGSGETQYFGPGTRLLVL.